A selection of T cell receptor beta chains follows, all from one sample in a study of blood T cell repertoires in COVID-19. Profiled with immunoSEQ multiplex PCR; TCRdb holds only in-frame clones, not every one. In the table there are over 200,000 clones, about 85% of which are singletons. The source material was PBMCs or T cells enriched from blood (not recorded which). The source is a young man who had recovered from COVID-19. Each CDR3 is given with its conserved first and last residue. Each record gives: J gene, clone size, CDR3 length, V gene, D gene, CDR3 DNA, CDR3 protein. D genes are given only for firm matches. Rows may omit the clone size; those that give it use once, few, many or a size class.

J gene: TRBJ1-3; clone size: -; CDR3 length: 15; V gene: TRBV19; D gene: -; CDR3 DNA: TGTGCCAGTACCCCGAACGGGGGGACTGGAAACACCATATATTTT; CDR3 protein: CASTPNGGTGNTIYF
J gene: TRBJ2-7; clone size: few; CDR3 length: 15; V gene: TRBV5-4; D gene: -; CDR3 DNA: TGTGCCAGCAGCTTGTTTCGAGCGGGTGTCTACGAGCAGTACTTC; CDR3 protein: CASSLFRAGVYEQYF
J gene: TRBJ1-2; clone size: -; CDR3 length: 16; V gene: TRBV15; D gene: TRBD1; CDR3 DNA: TGTGCCACCAGCAGAGCCCGGGACAGGGGTGACTATGGCTACACCTTC; CDR3 protein: CATSRARDRGDYGYTF
J gene: TRBJ1-5; clone size: -; CDR3 length: 15; V gene: TRBV7-2; D gene: -; CDR3 DNA: TGTGCCAGCAGCTTAGAACTAAGAGGCAATCAGCCCCAGCATTTT; CDR3 protein: CASSLELRGNQPQHF
J gene: TRBJ1-1; clone size: -; CDR3 length: 14; V gene: TRBV5-1; D gene: TRBD1; CDR3 DNA: TGCGCCAGCAGCTGGACAGGGGGCCCCAGGGAAGCTTTCTTT; CDR3 protein: CASSWTGGPREAFF
J gene: TRBJ1-1; clone size: -; CDR3 length: 12; V gene: TRBV28; D gene: -; CDR3 DNA: TGTGCCAGCGGACAGTTGAACACTGAAGCTTTCTTT; CDR3 protein: CASGQLNTEAFF
J gene: TRBJ1-6; clone size: -; CDR3 length: 13; V gene: TRBV11-2; D gene: TRBD1; CDR3 DNA: TGTGCCAGCAGCTTGACAGGGGTAACACCCCTCCACTTT; CDR3 protein: CASSLTGVTPLHF
J gene: TRBJ2-7; clone size: -; CDR3 length: 15; V gene: TRBV12-2; D gene: -; CDR3 DNA: TGTGCAAGTCGCCACGGACTAGCGGGGGATTACGAGCAGTACTTC; CDR3 protein: CASRHGLAGDYEQYF
J gene: TRBJ1-4; clone size: -; CDR3 length: 15; V gene: TRBV7-6; D gene: TRBD1; CDR3 DNA: TGTGCCAGCAGCCTCAGACAGGGCCATAATGAAAAACTGTTTTTT; CDR3 protein: CASSLRQGHNEKLFF
J gene: TRBJ2-5; clone size: -; CDR3 length: 16; V gene: TRBV6-1; D gene: -; CDR3 DNA: TGTGCCAGCAGTGTTGGGGGGGCTTTTCGGGGAGAGACCCAGTACTTC; CDR3 protein: CASSVGGAFRGETQYF
J gene: TRBJ1-2; clone size: -; CDR3 length: 16; V gene: TRBV9; D gene: TRBD1; CDR3 DNA: TGTGCCAGCAGCGAACCGCAGACAGGGCAAGTAGGAGGCTACACCTTC; CDR3 protein: CASSEPQTGQVGGYTF
J gene: TRBJ2-7; clone size: -; CDR3 length: 13; V gene: TRBV7-6; D gene: -; CDR3 DNA: TGTGCCAGCCTGGGGGCGCCGAACTACGAGCAGTACTTC; CDR3 protein: CASLGAPNYEQYF
J gene: TRBJ1-5; clone size: -; CDR3 length: 15; V gene: TRBV27; D gene: -; CDR3 DNA: TGTGCCAGCAGTCGACCGGACCGGGTTGAGGGGCCCCAGCATTTT; CDR3 protein: CASSRPDRVEGPQHF
J gene: TRBJ2-1; clone size: -; CDR3 length: 15; V gene: TRBV28; D gene: TRBD1; CDR3 DNA: TGTGCCAGCAGTTTAGCCGATACAGGGGTCAATGAGCAGTTCTTC; CDR3 protein: CASSLADTGVNEQFF
J gene: TRBJ1-3; clone size: -; CDR3 length: 13; V gene: TRBV5-4; D gene: -; CDR3 DNA: TGTGCCAGCAGCGTTGACATAGGAAACACCATATATTTT; CDR3 protein: CASSVDIGNTIYF
J gene: TRBJ1-5; clone size: once; CDR3 length: 15; V gene: TRBV30; D gene: -; CDR3 DNA: TGTGCCTGGACCTCCCCTGGCGGGGTTAATCAGCCCCAGCATTTT; CDR3 protein: CAWTSPGGVNQPQHF
J gene: TRBJ2-7; clone size: -; CDR3 length: 14; V gene: TRBV4-1; D gene: TRBD1; CDR3 DNA: TGCGCCAGCAGCCAAGGGAGGACAGGGAGTGAGCAGTACTTC; CDR3 protein: CASSQGRTGSEQYF
J gene: TRBJ2-7; clone size: -; CDR3 length: 18; V gene: TRBV27; D gene: TRBD2; CDR3 DNA: TGTGCCAGCAGTTCTCCCGGGACTAGCGGGAGCGTGCCCTACGAGCAGTACTTC; CDR3 protein: CASSSPGTSGSVPYEQYF
J gene: TRBJ2-7; clone size: -; CDR3 length: 13; V gene: TRBV11-2; D gene: -; CDR3 DNA: TGTGCCAGCAGCTTATCCCCTCAGGGCGAGCAGTACTTC; CDR3 protein: CASSLSPQGEQYF
J gene: TRBJ2-7; clone size: -; CDR3 length: 15; V gene: TRBV18; D gene: TRBD2; CDR3 DNA: TGTGCCAGCTCACTCCGGGAGGGCCTAGGTCACGAGCAGTACTTC; CDR3 protein: CASSLREGLGHEQYF
J gene: TRBJ1-6; clone size: -; CDR3 length: 13; V gene: TRBV4-1; D gene: TRBD1; CDR3 DNA: TGCGCCAGCGGGGACAGATATAATTCACCCCTCCACTTT; CDR3 protein: CASGDRYNSPLHF
J gene: TRBJ1-6; clone size: -; CDR3 length: 15; V gene: TRBV5-1; D gene: -; CDR3 DNA: TGCGCCAGCAGCAGGAAGACAGGTGAAAATTCACCCCTCCACTTT; CDR3 protein: CASSRKTGENSPLHF
J gene: TRBJ2-1; clone size: few; CDR3 length: 12; V gene: TRBV28; D gene: -; CDR3 DNA: TGTGCCAGCAGCCCCCTCGGGGATGAGCAGTTCTTC; CDR3 protein: CASSPLGDEQFF
J gene: TRBJ1-2; clone size: -; CDR3 length: 12; V gene: TRBV2; D gene: -; CDR3 DNA: TGTGCTATTGTAGTTTTTAACTATGGCTACACCTTC; CDR3 protein: CAIVVFNYGYTF
J gene: TRBJ2-7; clone size: -; CDR3 length: 14; V gene: TRBV4-2; D gene: -; CDR3 DNA: TGTGCCAGCAGCCAAGATGAGGCATGGGACGAGCAGTACTTC; CDR3 protein: CASSQDEAWDEQYF
J gene: TRBJ2-1; clone size: once; CDR3 length: 19; V gene: TRBV11-2; D gene: TRBD1; CDR3 DNA: TGTGCCAGCAGCTTACCTTGGGGGACAGCCAGGATCCCCTACAATGAGCAGTTCTTC; CDR3 protein: CASSLPWGTARIPYNEQFF
J gene: TRBJ2-5; clone size: -; CDR3 length: 16; V gene: TRBV18; D gene: -; CDR3 DNA: TGTGCCAGCTCACCTGGCTCTAGCGCACTACAAGAGACCCAGTACTTC; CDR3 protein: CASSPGSSALQETQYF
J gene: TRBJ1-4; clone size: -; CDR3 length: 17; V gene: TRBV27; D gene: -; CDR3 DNA: TGTGCCAGCAGTCAACTCGGGGAAGGACAGCGTAATGAAAAACTGTTTTTT; CDR3 protein: CASSQLGEGQRNEKLFF